What follows are 16 T cell receptor beta chains derived from one specimen sequenced in a study of blood T cell repertoires in COVID-19 (dated by TCRdb to 2018 to 2020). Library preparation was by the immunoSEQ multiplex PCR assay. The table was pulled from immuneACCESS by TCRdb, which kept in-frame rearrangements only. Such tables lose some clones; where checked, under half of the loss comes from unresolved V genes, and the rest has no known cause. For this sample the table gives tens of thousands of clones, of which around 90% were detected only once. Of the sample, around 9.1% is held by the ten largest clones. Sequences were obtained from peripheral blood. The receptors were gathered from a human donor in a cohort sampled during active COVID-19.

The rearrangement links TRBV18 to TRBJ2-7; 8 nucleotides match TRBD1. V was pared by 3 bases and J by 5 bases, with 6 bases of the junction left unmatched. CDR1 and CDR2 from the germline V gene are KGHSH and LQKENI. CDR3 size: 14 residues. DNA of the CDR3: TGTGCCAGCTCACCGGCGGACAGGGTCCACGAGCAGTACTTC. Translated, it gives CASSPADRVHEQYF.

The V call is TRBV2, the J call TRBJ2-7; 13 bases agree with TRBD2. After removal of 6 bases from V and 6 bases from J, the junction contained 5 bases not matched to a gene. The CDR3 is 14 residues long. Per the germline V gene, CDR1 is SNHLY and CDR2 is FYNNEI. CDR3 region: CASRTGTSGAEQYF. In nucleotides, the CDR3 is TGTGCCAGCAGAACCGGGACTAGCGGGGCCGAGCAGTACTTC.

The rearrangement uses TRBV6-2 or TRBV6-3 and TRBJ2-7; 14 nucleotides match TRBD2. The CDR3 covers 18 residues. Germline V gene lookup returns CDR1 MNHEY and CDR2 SVGEGT. Trimming removed 5 bases from V and 3 bases from J; junction bases left unmatched: 12. The CDR3 DNA is TGTGCCAGCAGTCCCGTTCTGACTAGCGGGGGGGCGGACTACGAGCAGTACTTC. Protein sequence: CASSPVLTSGGADYEQYF.

The J gene is TRBJ1-6, the V gene TRBV3-1 (or the pseudogene TRBV3-2); 7 bases match TRBD1. The V segment lost 0 bases and the J segment 0 bases; nucleotides outside the gene matches: 5. The CDR3 is made up of 18 amino acids. Germline V gives CDR1 LGHDT, CDR2 YNNKEL (reference sequence). The CDR3 region is CASSQEGGLRSYNSPLHF. DNA of the CDR3: TGTGCCAGCAGCCAAGAAGGGGGCCTTCGCTCCTATAATTCACCCCTCCACTTT.

The chain employs TRBV24-1 and TRBJ1-2; D might be TRBD1 (5 bases). Per the germline V gene, CDR1 is KGHDR and CDR2 is SFDVKD. The V end was cut by 7 bases, the J end by 0 bases, with 8 bases between. This CDR3 is 13 amino acids long. CDR3: CATRGGANYGYTF. CDR3 bases: TGTGCCACCAGGGGGGGAGCTAACTATGGCTACACCTTC.

This CDR3 is CASSLERGGPSTDTQYF. The DNA of the CDR3 is TGTGCCAGCAGCTTAGAAAGGGGGGGGCCTAGCACAGATACGCAGTATTTT. The chain couples TRBV11-2 to TRBJ2-3; tentatively, D is TRBD2 (7 bases). The V gene's germline CDR1 is SGHAT and CDR2 FQNNGV. The V and J ends lost 0 bases and 0 bases respectively, with 13 bases between them. CDR3 length: 17 residues.

The rearrangement joins TRBV27 to TRBJ2-7, with TRBD2 as a possible D gene (6 bases). Germline loops: CDR1 MNHEY, CDR2 SMNVEV (reference sequence). This CDR3 contains 14 residues. Trimming stripped 5 bases from V and 5 bases from J, with 16 bases between. The CDR3 is CASSRTGSGNEQYF. CDR3 sequence (DNA): TGTGCCAGCAGTCGTACCGGGAGCGGAAACGAGCAGTACTTC.

The chain has TRBV11-2 and TRBJ2-7; possibly TRBD2 for D (7 bases). Germline values: CDR1 SGHAT, CDR2 FQNNGV. The germline V and J ends were trimmed by 1 base and 0 bases, with 16 bases remaining between them. This CDR3 is 17 amino acids long. The CDR3 coding sequence is TGTGCCAGCAGCTTAGCTGGGCGGGGGACACTCTCCTACGAGCAGTACTTC. Translation: CASSLAGRGTLSYEQYF.

The V call is TRBV2, the J call TRBJ1-5; D remains ambiguous. This CDR3 comprises 12 residues. CDR1 is SNHLY and CDR2 is FYNNEI in the germline V gene. V was cut by 3 bases and J by 6 bases, with 6 bases left in between. The CDR3 spells CASSDAGQPQHF. Written as DNA, the CDR3 is TGTGCCAGCAGTGACGCAGGTCAGCCCCAGCATTTT.

Regarding this clone: An end of the junction differs from the germline gene, which may be a read error. Other nucleotide sequences from this sample produce the same CDR3. The chain carries TRBV6-1 and TRBJ1-5; possibly TRBD1 for D (6 bases). The CDR3 runs 15 residues. The germline CDR1 and CDR2 sequences are MNHNS and SASEGT. CDR3 amino acids: CASSDTGLGNQPQHF. CDR3 bases: TGTGCCAGTAGTGATACAGGGTTGGGCAATCAGCCCCAGCATTTT.

The rearrangement joins TRBV5-8 to TRBJ2-7, with a weak D call TRBD2 (5 bases). The V gene lost 4 bases and the J gene lost 6 bases, with 14 bases spanning the gap. The CDR3 loop spans 13 amino acids. Germline V gives CDR1 SGHTS, CDR2 YDEGEE. For the CDR3, the DNA is TGTGCCAGCAGCGTTGGTCGACGGGGCGAGCAGTACTTC. Its protein product is CASSVGRRGEQYF.

This sequence joins TRBV7-8 and TRBJ2-7, with 9 bases aligning to TRBD1. J was trimmed by 6 bases and V by 5 bases; bases with no gene match: 8. CDR1 and CDR2 (germline): SGHVS, FQNEAQ. This CDR3 comprises 14 residues. The CDR3 spells CASSPWTGAVEQYF. CDR3 DNA: TGTGCCAGCAGCCCCTGGACAGGGGCGGTCGAGCAGTACTTC.

This chain joins TRBV29-1 and TRBJ2-1; 8 nucleotides align to TRBD2. Germline CDR1 SQVTM, CDR2 ANQGSEA. The CDR3 length is 14 residues. Trimming removed 8 bases from V and 0 bases from J; junction bases left unmatched: 6. The chain's CDR3 is CSSGGASSYNEQFF. CDR3 coding DNA: TGCAGCTCGGGGGGGGCAAGCTCCTACAATGAGCAGTTCTTC.

This rearrangement joins TRBV7-2 to TRBJ2-5; TRBD2 matches at 8 bases. Germline lookup yields CDR1 SGHTA and CDR2 FQGNSA. V was pared by 3 bases and J by 2 bases, with 8 bases of the junction left unmatched. The CDR3 totals 16 residues. The CDR3 nucleotides are TGTGCCAGCAGCTTCCGGATAGCGGGGTATCAAGAGACCCAGTACTTC. This sequence encodes CASSFRIAGYQETQYF.

This rearrangement joins TRBV13 to TRBJ2-7; D is perhaps TRBD1 (6 bases). CDR1 PRHDT and CDR2 FYEKMQ come from the germline V gene (reference sequence). V dropped 0 bases and J dropped 6 bases, with 18 bases sitting between them. There are 16 residues in the CDR3. The CDR3, as DNA: TGTGCCAGCAGCTTAGGTCTCTCGCTACAGGGCGGCGAGCAGTACTTC. It encodes CASSLGLSLQGGEQYF.

The chain combines TRBV19 with TRBJ1-1; 9 nucleotides line up with TRBD1. The CDR3 loop spans 17 amino acids. Trimming took 3 bases from V and 6 from J; bases not matched to a gene: 14. Germline values: CDR1 LNHDA, CDR2 SQIVND (reference sequence). As DNA, the CDR3 is TGTGCCAGTAGTATCTCGACAGGGGGAATACTATCCGCTGAAGCTTTCTTT. It encodes CASSISTGGILSAEAFF.